The clone carrying this T cell receptor beta chain was observed many times. The time point was: newly diagnosed GD, antithyroid drugs for less than 3 months. PBMCs were the source of the RNA used for TCR sequencing. This sample was taken from a study of regulatory T cells in long-lasting Graves disease. Construction of TCR beta libraries relied on iRepertoire HTBI primers and on Arm-PCR targeting CDR3 regions. In TCRdb, the multiplex PCR reads were re-called with MiXCR into one record per CDR3 protein. This sample yields about 470,000 distinct CDR3 sequences, of which under 15% are seen a single time; around 17% belongs to the top ten. CDR3 length equals 14 residues. Deletions cut 0 bases from V and 5 bases from J, with 11 bases between. Germline V lookup: CDR1 MNHEY, CDR2 SVGEGT. These sequences were also reported in another study, on T cells in Graves' hyperthyroidism and ophthalmopathy. This second study notes: In patients aged 18 to 65, hyperthyroidism was newly diagnosed, with duration under 2 months.

The chain couples TRBV6-2 or TRBV6-3 to TRBJ2-7; either TRBD1 or TRBD2 may supply D (6 bases each). The sample consisted of peripheral blood mononuclear cells (PBMCs), taken at new diagnosis, from a patient treated with antithyroid drugs. The clonotype was recovered from a woman aged 30 to 39 with Graves disease. The CDR3 DNA follows: TGTGCCAGCAGTTACTCGGGGGGCCCCGACGAGCAGTACTTC. Translation: CASSYSGGPDEQYF.